This T cell receptor beta chain comes out of a study of Ad26.COV2.S vaccination and SARS-CoV-2 variants. Specified treatment: about 20 received Ad26.COV2.S at low or high dose, single or two shots; roughly five received placebo; per-sample allocation not given. Sampling occurred on day 63 after the first vaccine or placebo injection. With regard to this clone: The target antigen is unknown.

V was clipped by 1 base and J by 5 bases, with 12 bases between them. The CDR3 covers 14 residues. In germline, CDR1 is SGHTA, CDR2 FQGNSA. Findings and limits, study-wide: Compared with placebo recipients, vaccine recipients had higher spike-specific TCR breadth. A substantial breadth of spike-specific CD8+ and CD4+ T cell responses after vaccination has been reported.

Sequenced by immunoSEQ multiplex PCR; TCRdb stores in-frame clones only, minus some. Altogether approximately 350,000 clones are present, around 87% being singletons, with the ten largest covering approximately 3.6%. The chain carries TRBV7-2 and TRBJ2-7, with D tentatively TRBD1 or TRBD2 (6 bases each). This specimen consisted of peripheral blood, obtained in a trial of Ad26.COV2.S vaccine versus placebo. The source of this sequence is a person between 18 and 60 years old who received the Ad26.COV2.S COVID-19 vaccine or a placebo. CDR3: CASSLGGASHEQYF. CDR3 nucleotides: TGTGCCAGCAGCTTAGGGGGGGCGAGTCACGAGCAGTACTTC.